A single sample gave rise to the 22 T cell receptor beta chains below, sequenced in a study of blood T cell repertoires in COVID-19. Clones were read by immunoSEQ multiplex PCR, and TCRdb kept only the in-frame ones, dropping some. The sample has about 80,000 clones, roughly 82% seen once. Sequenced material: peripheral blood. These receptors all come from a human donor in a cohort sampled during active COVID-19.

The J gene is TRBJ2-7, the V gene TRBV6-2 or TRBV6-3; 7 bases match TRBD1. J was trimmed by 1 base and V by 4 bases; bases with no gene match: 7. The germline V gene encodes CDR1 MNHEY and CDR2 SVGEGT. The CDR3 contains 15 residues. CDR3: CASSFPGQPSYEQYF. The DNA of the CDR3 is TGTGCCAGCAGTTTCCCGGGACAGCCTTCCTACGAGCAGTACTTC.

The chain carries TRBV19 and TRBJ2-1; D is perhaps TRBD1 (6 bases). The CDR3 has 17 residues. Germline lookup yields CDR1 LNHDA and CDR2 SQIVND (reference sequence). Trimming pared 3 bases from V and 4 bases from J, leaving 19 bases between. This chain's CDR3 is CASSIAAQGRSYNEQFF. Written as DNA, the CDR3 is TGTGCCAGTAGTATTGCCGCACAGGGTAGGAGTTACAATGAGCAGTTCTTC.

As DNA, the CDR3 is TGTGCCTGGAGTGAACAGGAGTACAATGAGCAGTTCTTC. It specifies CAWSEQEYNEQFF. The chain is built from TRBV30 and TRBJ2-1; maybe TRBD1 (5 bases). This CDR3 has 13 residues. Germline values: CDR1 GTSNPN, CDR2 SVGIG (reference sequence). The V end lost 1 base, the J end lost 4 bases, and 8 bases lay between the germline ends.

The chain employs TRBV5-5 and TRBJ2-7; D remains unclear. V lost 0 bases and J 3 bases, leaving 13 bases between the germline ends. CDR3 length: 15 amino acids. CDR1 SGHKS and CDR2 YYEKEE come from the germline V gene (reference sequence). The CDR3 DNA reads TGTGCCAGCAGCTTGGTCGTTTACAGATTCTACGAGCAGTACTTC. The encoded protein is CASSLVVYRFYEQYF.

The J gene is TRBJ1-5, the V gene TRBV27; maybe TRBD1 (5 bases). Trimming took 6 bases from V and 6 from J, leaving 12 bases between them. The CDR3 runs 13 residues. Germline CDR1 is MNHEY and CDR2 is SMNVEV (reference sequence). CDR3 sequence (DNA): TGTGCCAGCAGGGTCAGGGAAGGTCAGCCCCAGCATTTT. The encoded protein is CASRVREGQPQHF.

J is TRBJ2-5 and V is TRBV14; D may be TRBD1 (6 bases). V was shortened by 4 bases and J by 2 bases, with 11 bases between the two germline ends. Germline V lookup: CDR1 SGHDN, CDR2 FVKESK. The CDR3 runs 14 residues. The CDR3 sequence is CASSRNRAQETQYF. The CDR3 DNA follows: TGTGCCAGCAGCCGCAACAGGGCTCAAGAGACCCAGTACTTC.

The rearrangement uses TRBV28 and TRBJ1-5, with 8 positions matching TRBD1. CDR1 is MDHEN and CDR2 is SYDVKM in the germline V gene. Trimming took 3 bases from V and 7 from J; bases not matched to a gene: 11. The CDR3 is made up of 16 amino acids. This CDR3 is CASSFLGQAEGQPQHF. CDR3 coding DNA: TGTGCCAGCAGTTTCCTGGGACAGGCAGAGGGGCAGCCCCAGCATTTT. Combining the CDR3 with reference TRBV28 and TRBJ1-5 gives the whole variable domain DVKVTQSSRYLVKRTGEKVFLECVQDMDHENMFWYRQDPGLGLRLIYFSYDVKMKEKGDIPEGYSVSREKKERFSLILESASTNQTSMYLCASSFLGQAEGQPQHFGDGTRLSIL.

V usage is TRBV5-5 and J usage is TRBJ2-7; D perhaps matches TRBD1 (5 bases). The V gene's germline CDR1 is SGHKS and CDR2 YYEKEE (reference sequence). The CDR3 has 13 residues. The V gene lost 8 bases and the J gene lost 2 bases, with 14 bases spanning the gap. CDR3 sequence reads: CASHQGPAYEQYF. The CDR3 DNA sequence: TGTGCCAGTCACCAGGGTCCTGCCTACGAGCAGTACTTC.

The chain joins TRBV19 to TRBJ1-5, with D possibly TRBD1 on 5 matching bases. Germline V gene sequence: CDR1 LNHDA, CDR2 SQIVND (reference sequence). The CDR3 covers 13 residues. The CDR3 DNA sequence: TGTGCTGGGGGGGATGGCGGGAATCAGCCCCAGCATTTT. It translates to CAGGDGGNQPQHF.

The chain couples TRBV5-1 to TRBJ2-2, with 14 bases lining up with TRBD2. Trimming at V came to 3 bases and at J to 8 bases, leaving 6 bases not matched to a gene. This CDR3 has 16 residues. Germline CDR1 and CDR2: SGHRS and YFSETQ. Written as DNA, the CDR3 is TGCGCCAGCAGCTCACGGACTAGCGGGGGGCCTGGGGAGCTGTTTTTT. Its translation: CASSSRTSGGPGELFF. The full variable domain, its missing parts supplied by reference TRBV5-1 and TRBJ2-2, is KAGVTQTPRYLIKTRGQQVTLSCSPISGHRSVSWYQQTPGQGLQFLFEYFSETQRNKGNFPGRFSGRQFSNSRSEMNVSTLELGDSALYLCASSSRTSGGPGELFFGEGSRLTVL.

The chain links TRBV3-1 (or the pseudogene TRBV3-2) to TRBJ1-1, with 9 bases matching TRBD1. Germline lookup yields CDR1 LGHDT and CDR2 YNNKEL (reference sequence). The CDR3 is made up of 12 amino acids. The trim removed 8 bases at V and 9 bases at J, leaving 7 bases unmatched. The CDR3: CASQTGGKKAFF. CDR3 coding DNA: TGTGCCAGCCAGACAGGGGGAAAGAAAGCTTTCTTT.

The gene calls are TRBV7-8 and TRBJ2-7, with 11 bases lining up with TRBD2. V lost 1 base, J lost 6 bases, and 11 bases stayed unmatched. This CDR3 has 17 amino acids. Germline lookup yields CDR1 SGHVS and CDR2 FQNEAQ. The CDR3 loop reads CASSLGIGGLAAIEQYF. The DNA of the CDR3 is TGTGCCAGCAGCTTAGGCATTGGGGGACTAGCGGCCATCGAGCAGTACTTC.

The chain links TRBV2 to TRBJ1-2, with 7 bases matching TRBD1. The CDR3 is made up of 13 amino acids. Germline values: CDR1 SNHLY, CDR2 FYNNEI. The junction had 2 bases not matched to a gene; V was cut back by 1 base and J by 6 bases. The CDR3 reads CASSEDRGDGYTF. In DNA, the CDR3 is TGTGCCAGCAGTGAAGACAGGGGTGATGGCTACACCTTC.

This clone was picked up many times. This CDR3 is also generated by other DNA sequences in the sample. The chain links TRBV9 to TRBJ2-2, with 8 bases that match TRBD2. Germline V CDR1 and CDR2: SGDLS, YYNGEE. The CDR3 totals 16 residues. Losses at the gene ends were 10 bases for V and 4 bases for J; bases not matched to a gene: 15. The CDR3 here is CARTRGRGASTGELFF. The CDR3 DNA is TGTGCCCGCACCCGGGGGCGGGGGGCTTCCACCGGGGAGCTGTTTTTT.

The CDR3 region is CASSGETVNNEQFF. The CDR3 DNA is TGTGCCAGCAGCGGGGAGACGGTTAACAATGAGCAGTTCTTC. The chain is built from TRBV9 and TRBJ2-1; weak D call: TRBD2 (5 bases). The CDR3 extends over 14 amino acids. Trimming took off 3 bases at V and 5 bases at J, with 12 bases between the two ends. Looked up from germline, CDR1 is SGDLS and CDR2 is YYNGEE. Looking up the rest from reference TRBV9 and TRBJ2-1 gives the full variable domain: DSGVTQTPKHLITATGQRVTLRCSPRSGDLSVYWYQQSLDQGLQFLIQYYNGEERAKGNILERFSAQQFPDLHSELNLSSLELGDSALYFCASSGETVNNEQFFGPGTRLTVL.

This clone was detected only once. CDR3 region: CASSSRGTGARTDTQYF. CDR3 in DNA: TGTGCCAGTAGCTCCCGCGGGACAGGGGCGCGAACAGATACGCAGTATTTT. The chain has TRBV19 and TRBJ2-3, with 10 nucleotides matching TRBD1. The length of the CDR3 is 17 residues. V was pared by 6 bases and J by 3 bases, with 12 bases of the junction left unmatched. The germline V gene encodes CDR1 LNHDA and CDR2 SQIVND (reference sequence).

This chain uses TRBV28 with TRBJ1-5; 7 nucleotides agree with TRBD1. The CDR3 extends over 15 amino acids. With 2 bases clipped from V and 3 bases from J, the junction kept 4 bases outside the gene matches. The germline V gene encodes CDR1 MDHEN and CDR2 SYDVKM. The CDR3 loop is CASSLPQGSNQPQHF. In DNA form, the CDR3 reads TGTGCCAGCAGTTTACCACAGGGGTCCAATCAGCCCCAGCATTTT.

CDR3 loop: CASSFGQGDYGYTF. The CDR3 DNA sequence: TGTGCCAGCAGTTTCGGACAGGGGGACTATGGCTACACCTTC. The chain is built from TRBV27 and TRBJ1-2; TRBD1 matches 10 bases. J gave up 3 bases and V 3 bases, and 1 base lay outside the gene matches. This CDR3 has 14 residues. From germline, CDR1 is MNHEY and CDR2 SMNVEV (reference sequence).

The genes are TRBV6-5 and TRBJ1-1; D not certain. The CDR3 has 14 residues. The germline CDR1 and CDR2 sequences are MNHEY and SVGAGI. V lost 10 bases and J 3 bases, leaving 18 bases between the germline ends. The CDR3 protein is CATIPGFSDTEAFF. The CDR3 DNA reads TGTGCCACCATTCCCGGGTTTAGCGACACTGAAGCTTTCTTT.

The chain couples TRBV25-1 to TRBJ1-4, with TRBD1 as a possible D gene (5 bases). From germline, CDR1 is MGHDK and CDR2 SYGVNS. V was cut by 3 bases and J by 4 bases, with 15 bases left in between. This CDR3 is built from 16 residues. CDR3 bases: TGTGCCAGCAGTGATGGGGCAACAGCCCGTAATGAAAAACTGTTTTTT. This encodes CASSDGATARNEKLFF.

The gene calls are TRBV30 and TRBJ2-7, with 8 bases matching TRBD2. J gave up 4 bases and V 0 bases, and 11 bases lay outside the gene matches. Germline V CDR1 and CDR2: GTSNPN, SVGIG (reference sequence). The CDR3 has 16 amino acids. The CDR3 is CAWSVPATSGRYEQYF. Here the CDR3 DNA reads TGTGCCTGGAGTGTACCCGCTACTAGCGGTCGGTACGAGCAGTACTTC.

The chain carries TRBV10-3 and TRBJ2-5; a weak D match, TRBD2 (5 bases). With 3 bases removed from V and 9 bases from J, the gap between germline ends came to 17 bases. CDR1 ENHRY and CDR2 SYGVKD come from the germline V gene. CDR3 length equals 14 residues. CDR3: CAISEGLAERPQYF. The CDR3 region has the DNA TGTGCCATCAGTGAAGGTCTAGCAGAACGACCCCAGTACTTC.